This is a list of T cell receptor beta chains from one sample in a study of blood T cell repertoires in COVID-19. Sequencing was performed with immunoSEQ multiplex PCR; in TCRdb, only in-frame clones are kept and a portion is missing. The sample records approximately 250,000 clones, approximately 85% being singletons. The specimen was PBMCs or T cells enriched from blood (not recorded which). Receptors originate from a woman in her forties or fifties with acute COVID-19. Both conserved end residues are part of each CDR3. Each record gives: J gene, clone size, D gene, V gene, CDR3 DNA, CDR3 protein. A D gene is named only where the DNA matches it firmly. Clone sizes are given selectively: once, few, many, or a class where the clone is expanded.

TRBJ1-2 | . | TRBD1 | TRBV13 | TGTGCCAGCAGCTCGGGACAGGGAACGGGTGGCTACACCTTC | CASSSGQGTGGYTF
TRBJ2-2 | . | . | TRBV29-1 | TGCAGCGTGGCCGACACCGGGGAGCTGTTTTTT | CSVADTGELFF
TRBJ2-7 | once | . | TRBV9 | TGTGCCAGCAGCGTCGGAGGGGACAGCTCCTACGAGCAGTACTTC | CASSVGGDSSYEQYF
TRBJ2-2 | . | . | TRBV5-1 | TGCGCCAGCAGCTCTTGGCCGTCCAACACCGGGGAGCTGTTTTTT | CASSSWPSNTGELFF
TRBJ2-5 | . | . | TRBV5-4 | TGTGCCAGCAGCCCCTCAGTGAACAGGCACCAAGAGACCCAGTACTTC | CASSPSVNRHQETQYF
TRBJ1-1 | . | . | TRBV18 | TGTGCCAGCTCCCTCAGACAGATCAACACTGAAGCTTTCTTT | CASSLRQINTEAFF
TRBJ1-4 | . | . | TRBV7-9 | TGTGCCAGCAGCTTACGACAGACAACTAATGAAAAACTGTTTTTT | CASSLRQTTNEKLFF
TRBJ2-7 | . | . | TRBV19 | TGTGCCAGTAGTATGTCGAGTCGCTCCTACGAGCAGTACTTC | CASSMSSRSYEQYF
TRBJ1-5 | . | . | TRBV28 | TGTGCCAGCAGTTCCCCGAATCAGCCCCAGCATTTT | CASSSPNQPQHF
TRBJ2-7 | . | TRBD2 | TRBV5-1 | TGCGCCAGCAGCACTAGCGGGGGGGCTTACGAGCAGTACTTC | CASSTSGGAYEQYF
TRBJ2-7 | few | . | TRBV3-1/TRBV3-2 | TGTGCCAGCAGCCCACAGGGTTCCTACGAGCAGTACTTC | CASSPQGSYEQYF
TRBJ1-1 | . | . | TRBV9 | TGTGCCAGCAGCCGAAACCTTCTAAAGAACACTGAAGCTTTCTTT | CASSRNLLKNTEAFF
TRBJ2-3 | . | TRBD1 | TRBV10-1 | TGCGCCAGCAGTGAGGTTCCAAGGACAGGGCGCACAGATACGCAGTATTTT | CASSEVPRTGRTDTQYF
TRBJ2-3 | . | TRBD1 | TRBV7-9 | TGTGCCAGCAGCCGGGACAGAAGTATCACAGATACGCAGTATTTT | CASSRDRSITDTQYF
TRBJ2-1 | . | . | TRBV5-1 | TGCGCCAGCAGCGGAGGACAGATCTACAACAATGAGCAGTTCTTC | CASSGGQIYNNEQFF
TRBJ2-2 | few | . | TRBV27 | TGTGCCAGCAGCGCGACAGGCACCGGGGAGCTGTTTTTT | CASSATGTGELFF
TRBJ1-1 | . | . | TRBV7-6 | TGTGCCAGCAATGAACTTATGAACACTGAAGCTTTCTTT | CASNELMNTEAFF
TRBJ2-7 | few | . | TRBV6-1 | TGTGCCAGCAGTGAAGCACAGCCCCCTTCGGACGAGCAGTACTTC | CASSEAQPPSDEQYF
TRBJ1-5 | . | . | TRBV18 | TGTGCCAGCTCACCGGGCCTCAGCAATCAGCCCCAGCATTTT | CASSPGLSNQPQHF
TRBJ1-5 | . | TRBD1 | TRBV4-2 | TGTGCCAGCAGCCAGGACAGGGGGAGCAATCAGCCCCAGCATTTT | CASSQDRGSNQPQHF
TRBJ2-1 | . | . | TRBV6-4 | TGTGCCAGCAGTTATGGGGGGTTTGGCAATGAGCAGTTCTTC | CASSYGGFGNEQFF
TRBJ1-2 | once | . | TRBV7-9 | TGTGCCAGCAGCTTAGAGCATCCGGGGGGCTACACCTTC | CASSLEHPGGYTF
TRBJ1-6 | once | TRBD1 | TRBV5-1 | TGCGCCAGCAGCTTGGCCGGGACAGGGAATTCACCCCTCCACTTT | CASSLAGTGNSPLHF
TRBJ2-5 | . | TRBD2 | TRBV5-1 | TGCGCCAGCAGTCCGTTACTAGCGGGGGGGCATCAAGAGACCCAGTACTTC | CASSPLLAGGHQETQYF
TRBJ2-2 | . | TRBD1 | TRBV3-1/TRBV3-2 | TGTGCCAGCAGCCAAGCTTCTACAGGGGGGATTACCGGGGAGCTGTTTTTT | CASSQASTGGITGELFF
TRBJ2-2 | . | TRBD1 | TRBV30 | TGTGCCTGGAGTGTCTCGGGACAGTCCACCGGGGAGCTGTTTTTT | CAWSVSGQSTGELFF
TRBJ1-2 | . | . | TRBV27 | TGTGCCAGCAGTTCCGAGACAGGAAACTATGGCTACACCTTC | CASSSETGNYGYTF
TRBJ2-3 | . | . | TRBV5-1 | TGCGCCAGCAGCTTAGCGACAGCCACAGATACGCAGTATTTT | CASSLATATDTQYF
TRBJ1-2 | . | . | TRBV15 | TGTGCCACCAGTTCAGGCGCTAACTATGGCTACACCTTC | CATSSGANYGYTF
TRBJ2-5 | . | . | TRBV9 | TGTGCCAGCAGCGTAGATTGGCGGGGCGACCAAGAGACCCAGTACTTC | CASSVDWRGDQETQYF
TRBJ2-2 | . | . | TRBV5-1 | TGCGCCAGCAGCTTGACGGGGGTAGTTACCGGGGAGCTGTTTTTT | CASSLTGVVTGELFF
TRBJ1-6 | . | TRBD1 | TRBV28 | TGTGCCAGCACCACTATACAGGGGACGCGGAATTCACCCCTCCACTTT | CASTTIQGTRNSPLHF
TRBJ2-2 | . | . | TRBV19 | TGTGCCAGTAGTATACGAACACCCGCGAACACCGGGGAGCTGTTTTTT | CASSIRTPANTGELFF
TRBJ2-1 | . | TRBD2 | TRBV30 | TGTGCCTGGAAACTAGCGGGGTCCTACAATGAGCAGTTCTTC | CAWKLAGSYNEQFF
TRBJ2-3 | few | . | TRBV7-9 | TGTGCCAGCAGCCCAGGACCAGGGGCCAGGGGCACAGATACGCAGTATTTT | CASSPGPGARGTDTQYF
TRBJ2-3 | few | TRBD2 | TRBV3-1/TRBV3-2 | TGTGCCAGCAGCCAAGGGCGACTAGCGGGGGGATACACAGATACGCAGTATTTT | CASSQGRLAGGYTDTQYF
TRBJ2-7 | . | . | TRBV2 | TGTGCCAGCAGTGCGGAGGGATACGAGCAGTACTTC | CASSAEGYEQYF
TRBJ2-7 | . | . | TRBV11-2 | TGTGCCAGCAGCCCCTTGGCGGCCGAGCAGTACTTC | CASSPLAAEQYF
TRBJ2-7 | . | . | TRBV27 | TGTGCCAGCAGTTTATCTTCGGGCAGGGTGGGTGAGCAGTACTTC | CASSLSSGRVGEQYF
TRBJ2-2 | . | . | TRBV19 | TGTGCCAGTAGTCCCCCTTTAGCGAAGAACACCGGGGAGCTGTTTTTT | CASSPPLAKNTGELFF
TRBJ2-1 | . | TRBD1 | TRBV10-3 | TGTGCCATCAGTGAAGTGGACAGGACCTACAATGAGCAGTTCTTC | CAISEVDRTYNEQFF
TRBJ2-2 | . | . | TRBV11-2 | TGTGCCAGCAGCTTAGCTCTAGGTGGGGAGCTGTTTTTT | CASSLALGGELFF
TRBJ2-7 | . | TRBD1 | TRBV18 | TGTGCCAGCTCAGGGACAGTGAGCTCCTACGAGCAGTACTTC | CASSGTVSSYEQYF
TRBJ1-2 | . | . | TRBV5-1 | TGCGCCAGCAGCTTGGGACCGACAGGAAGCTACACCTTC | CASSLGPTGSYTF
TRBJ1-5 | . | . | TRBV4-3 | TGCGCCAGCAGCCAAGAGGGAGGGAGCTATCAGCCCCAGCATTTT | CASSQEGGSYQPQHF
TRBJ2-7 | . | . | TRBV7-9 | TGTGCCAGCAGCTTAGAGGACAGCTACGAGCAGTACTTC | CASSLEDSYEQYF
TRBJ1-3 | once | TRBD1 | TRBV19 | TGTGCCAGTACCACGACAGGGGTATACGGAAACACCATATATTTT | CASTTTGVYGNTIYF
TRBJ1-1 | . | . | TRBV5-1 | TGCGCCAGCAGCTTCCCTGCCGGAGTAGGGAACACTGAAGCTTTCTTT | CASSFPAGVGNTEAFF
TRBJ1-1 | . | . | TRBV5-6 | TGTGCCAGCAGCATCGGGGGGGCCACTGAAGCTTTCTTT | CASSIGGATEAFF
TRBJ2-2 | few | TRBD1 | TRBV7-3 | TGTGCCAGCAGCTTGAATCAGGGGGTAGACACCGGGGAGCTGTTTTTT | CASSLNQGVDTGELFF
TRBJ1-6 | . | TRBD1 | TRBV5-4 | TGTGCCAGCAGCCAACAGGGGGCAAATTCACCCCTCCACTTT | CASSQQGANSPLHF
TRBJ2-1 | . | . | TRBV7-9 | TGTGCCAGCAGCTTAGCCGGGTCTTACAATGAGCAGTTCTTC | CASSLAGSYNEQFF
TRBJ1-1 | . | . | TRBV7-9 | TGTGCCAGCAGCTTAGCGGGGGGACTTGGGACTGAAGCTTTCTTT | CASSLAGGLGTEAFF
TRBJ2-1 | once | TRBD1 | TRBV5-4 | TGTGCCAGCAGTGACAGGGGGCGCATCGATGAGCAGTTCTTC | CASSDRGRIDEQFF
TRBJ1-4 | . | . | TRBV30 | TGTGCCTGGAGTCAAGGAGGGACTAATGAAAAACTGTTTTTT | CAWSQGGTNEKLFF
TRBJ2-5 | . | TRBD2 | TRBV11-2 | TGTGCCAGCAGCTCCCCGACTAGCGGGGACGGGACCCAGTACTTC | CASSSPTSGDGTQYF
TRBJ1-3 | . | . | TRBV7-6 | TGTGCCAGCAGCCTGTCTGAGTTGAGGAACACCATATATTTT | CASSLSELRNTIYF